These T cell receptor beta chains were read from a single sample in a study of T-cell reconstitution after alpha-beta-depleted transplantation in children. One entry per CDR3 protein results from TCRdb running MiXCR on the PCR reads. The data contain hundreds of thousands of distinct CDR3 sequences, over 10% of them singletons. Specimen: PBMCs, mostly from graft donor cells, collected 360 days after TCRalphabeta/CD19-depleted stem cell transplant. These receptors all stem from a male patient younger than 18 who had a stem cell transplant for acute myeloid leukemia, so the T cells may come from the graft donor. CDR3s include the opening cysteine and the closing phenylalanine or tryptophan. A D gene is named only where the DNA matches it firmly. Not all rows give a size; the values are once, few, many and, for expanded clones, a class.

V: TRBV27
J: TRBJ2-7
D: .
size: few
DNA: TGTGCCAGCAACCGTCGCGCGGGGGCAAATAAGGAGCAGTACTTC
CDR3: CASNRRAGANKEQYF

V: TRBV20-1
J: TRBJ1-1
D: .
size: many
DNA: TGCAGTGCTAGTACGGGGGCGAGCACTGAAGCTTTCTTT
CDR3: CSASTGASTEAFF

V: TRBV9
J: TRBJ1-2
D: .
size: many
DNA: TGTGCCAGCAGCGTAACAGGCCTGGCGGGTGGCTACACCTTC
CDR3: CASSVTGLAGGYTF

V: TRBV7-2
J: TRBJ2-2
D: .
size: .
DNA: TGTGCCAGCAGCTTAGAATCAGGGTACACCGGGGAGCTGTTTTTT
CDR3: CASSLESGYTGELFF

V: TRBV12-3/TRBV12-4
J: TRBJ2-2
D: TRBD2
size: few
DNA: TGTGCCAGCAGGGAAGCGGGAGGGAACACCGGGGAGCTGTTTTTT
CDR3: CASREAGGNTGELFF

V: TRBV4-2
J: TRBJ2-7
D: TRBD2
size: few
DNA: TGTGCCAGCAGCCAACTGCGGGCGGGAGGCTCCTACGAGCAGTACTTC
CDR3: CASSQLRAGGSYEQYF

V: TRBV7-9
J: TRBJ2-2
D: TRBD1
size: few
DNA: TGTGCCAGCAGCTTAAGAGGGGGCGTTAACACCGGGGAGCTGTTTTTT
CDR3: CASSLRGGVNTGELFF

V: TRBV7-2
J: TRBJ2-7
D: TRBD2
size: few
DNA: TGTGCCAGCTCGAAGCGGGAGACGAGGTACGAGCAGTACTTC
CDR3: CASSKRETRYEQYF

V: TRBV5-1
J: TRBJ2-7
D: TRBD1
size: few
DNA: TGCGCCAGCAGAGAACCGGACAGGGGCCTACCCGACGAGCAGTACTTC
CDR3: CASREPDRGLPDEQYF

V: TRBV19
J: TRBJ2-7
D: TRBD1
size: few
DNA: TGTGCCAGTAGTATCTCTCCGGGACAGATTTCCGGCGAGCAGTACTTC
CDR3: CASSISPGQISGEQYF

V: TRBV24-1
J: TRBJ2-1
D: .
size: many
DNA: TGTGCCACCAGTGTCCCTAACAATGAGCAGTTCTTC
CDR3: CATSVPNNEQFF

V: TRBV20-1
J: TRBJ2-7
D: TRBD1
size: .
DNA: TGCAGTGCCAGGGGGCGGGACAGGTCCTACGAGCAGTACTTC
CDR3: CSARGRDRSYEQYF

V: TRBV12-3/TRBV12-4
J: TRBJ2-3
D: .
size: .
DNA: TGTGCCAGCAGTTTTACACTAGCAACAGATACGCAGTATTTT
CDR3: CASSFTLATDTQYF

V: TRBV6-2/TRBV6-3
J: TRBJ2-2
D: .
size: many
DNA: TGTGCCAGCAGACACCTCGACTCGCGAGGCACCGGGGAGCTGTTTTTT
CDR3: CASRHLDSRGTGELFF

V: TRBV7-9
J: TRBJ2-3
D: .
size: few
DNA: TGTGCCAGCAGCGTATCCGGGACCGTAAGCACAGATACGCAGTATTTT
CDR3: CASSVSGTVSTDTQYF

V: TRBV23-1
J: TRBJ2-5
D: .
size: few
DNA: TGCGCCAGCCCTCCGAGGGGGAGGGACCAAGAGACCCAGTACTTC
CDR3: CASPPRGRDQETQYF

V: TRBV9
J: TRBJ2-1
D: .
size: few
DNA: TGTGCCAGCAGCGTTGACGAGTATGCGGGGAGCGAATCCTACAATGAGCAGTTCTTC
CDR3: CASSVDEYAGSESYNEQFF

V: TRBV11-2
J: TRBJ2-5
D: TRBD2
size: .
DNA: TGTGCCAGCAGCTTGGCTCTTAGCGGGAGGGAGACCCAGTACTTC
CDR3: CASSLALSGRETQYF

V: TRBV5-1
J: TRBJ2-7
D: .
size: few
DNA: TGCGCCAGCAGCTTAGGGGGGGAATACGAGCAGTACTTC
CDR3: CASSLGGEYEQYF

V: TRBV28
J: TRBJ1-4
D: TRBD1
size: many
DNA: TGTGCCAGCAGTTTGGGGACAGGGCTTGAAAAACTGTTTTTT
CDR3: CASSLGTGLEKLFF

V: TRBV12-3/TRBV12-4
J: TRBJ1-2
D: TRBD1
size: .
DNA: TGTGCCAGCAGTTTAATACAGGGGTCTTACTATGGCTACACCTTC
CDR3: CASSLIQGSYYGYTF

V: TRBV7-8
J: TRBJ2-2
D: .
size: .
DNA: TGTGCCAGCTCCTTAATGGGGGCAGGCGGGGAGCTGTTTTTT
CDR3: CASSLMGAGGELFF

V: TRBV7-2
J: TRBJ2-1
D: TRBD2
size: .
DNA: TGTGCCAGCAGTCCTATCAGCGGGAATTCCTACAATGAGCAGTTCTTC
CDR3: CASSPISGNSYNEQFF

V: TRBV29-1
J: TRBJ2-1
D: .
size: .
DNA: TGCAGCGTTGAAGGGCAGGGGTATGGCAATGAGCAGTTCTTC
CDR3: CSVEGQGYGNEQFF

V: TRBV9
J: TRBJ2-1
D: .
size: .
DNA: TGTGCCAGCAGCGTAGTCCCGGGAAGGGGTGTTTACAATGAGCAGTTCTTC
CDR3: CASSVVPGRGVYNEQFF

V: TRBV18
J: TRBJ2-2
D: .
size: .
DNA: TGTGCCAGCTCACCGCAGGGGCTGAAGTCCGGGGAGCTGTTTTTT
CDR3: CASSPQGLKSGELFF

V: TRBV7-2
J: TRBJ2-7
D: TRBD2
size: .
DNA: TGTGCCAGCAGCTCAGCAGGGACTAGCGAAATATACGAGCAGTACTTC
CDR3: CASSSAGTSEIYEQYF

V: TRBV7-9
J: TRBJ1-3
D: .
size: few
DNA: TGTGCCAGCAGACCTCGACAGCTCCGCTCTGGAAACACCATATATTTT
CDR3: CASRPRQLRSGNTIYF

V: TRBV29-1
J: TRBJ2-2
D: TRBD2
size: many
DNA: TGCAGCGTTGAAGGGATCGGAACTAGCGGGAGGGCCGGGGAGCTGTTTTTT
CDR3: CSVEGIGTSGRAGELFF

V: TRBV18
J: TRBJ2-4
D: .
size: .
DNA: TGTGCCAGCTCACCTCAGTTTACAGACCTAGCCAAAAACATTCAGTACTTC
CDR3: CASSPQFTDLAKNIQYF

V: TRBV10-3
J: TRBJ2-3
D: .
size: .
DNA: TGTGCCATCAGCCAACAGATGTACACAGATACGCAGTATTTT
CDR3: CAISQQMYTDTQYF

V: TRBV12-3/TRBV12-4
J: TRBJ2-1
D: .
size: few
DNA: TGTGCCAGCAGTTTAGGCGCGTGGGGCGCTGGGAATGAGCAGTTCTTC
CDR3: CASSLGAWGAGNEQFF

V: TRBV24-1
J: TRBJ2-7
D: TRBD1
size: many
DNA: TGTGCCACCAGTGATTCCGGGACAGGGGGTGGCAGAGAGCAGTACTTC
CDR3: CATSDSGTGGGREQYF

V: TRBV5-1
J: TRBJ1-2
D: .
size: .
DNA: TGCGCCAGCAGCTTGGCCTTAGGGGTAGCTAACTATGGCTACACCTTC
CDR3: CASSLALGVANYGYTF

V: TRBV4-3
J: TRBJ1-6
D: .
size: .
DNA: TGCGCCAGCAGCCAAGTCCCCTCAGGGGTGAATAATTCACCCCTCCACTTT
CDR3: CASSQVPSGVNNSPLHF

V: TRBV7-2
J: TRBJ1-1
D: .
size: .
DNA: TGTGCCAGCAGCTTAGTATCTGGGCTTACTGAAGCTTTCTTT
CDR3: CASSLVSGLTEAFF

V: TRBV4-2
J: TRBJ1-5
D: TRBD1
size: .
DNA: TGTGCCAGCAGCCAAGGGACAGGTGACAATCAGCCCCAGCATTTT
CDR3: CASSQGTGDNQPQHF

V: TRBV20-1
J: TRBJ1-1
D: .
size: .
DNA: TGCAGTGCTCCGCGGACGAACACTGAAGCTTTCTTT
CDR3: CSAPRTNTEAFF

V: TRBV5-1
J: TRBJ2-1
D: .
size: few
DNA: TGCGCCAGCAGCTCCCGAAGTGACCCCTACAATGAGCAGTTCTTC
CDR3: CASSSRSDPYNEQFF

V: TRBV12-3/TRBV12-4
J: TRBJ2-7
D: TRBD2
size: .
DNA: TGTGCCAGCAGTTCCGGGACTAGCGGGAGGGGCTACGAGCAGTACTTC
CDR3: CASSSGTSGRGYEQYF

V: TRBV2
J: TRBJ2-7
D: TRBD1
size: .
DNA: TGTGCCAGCAGTGCGGACAGGACCAGCTCCTACGAGCAGTACTTC
CDR3: CASSADRTSSYEQYF

V: TRBV27
J: TRBJ2-7
D: .
size: few
DNA: TGTGCCAGCAGTTTTCGGCAGGGGGGCCACGAGCAGTACTTC
CDR3: CASSFRQGGHEQYF

V: TRBV28
J: TRBJ1-5
D: TRBD1
size: many
DNA: TGTGCCAGCAGTTTCTCGGGACAGGGACATCAGCCCCAGCATTTT
CDR3: CASSFSGQGHQPQHF

V: TRBV28
J: TRBJ2-5
D: TRBD2
size: .
DNA: TGTGCCAGCAGTTTATTCGCTAGCGGCACCCAGTACTTC
CDR3: CASSLFASGTQYF

V: TRBV20-1
J: TRBJ2-7
D: TRBD2
size: .
DNA: TGCAGTGCTAGCCTCCTTACTAGCGGGGGGTGGGAGCAGTACTTC
CDR3: CSASLLTSGGWEQYF

V: TRBV27
J: TRBJ2-5
D: TRBD2
size: .
DNA: TGTGCCAGCAGCCAAGGGAGGGTCCGAGGAGAGACCCAGTACTTC
CDR3: CASSQGRVRGETQYF

V: TRBV20-1
J: TRBJ2-1
D: TRBD2
size: .
DNA: TGCAGTGCTAGAGCACCCTGGCGGGAGAATCGGATTGAGCAGTTCTTC
CDR3: CSARAPWRENRIEQFF

V: TRBV14
J: TRBJ2-2
D: .
size: .
DNA: TGTGCCAGCAGCCGAGGTCGAACCGGGGAGCTGTTTTTT
CDR3: CASSRGRTGELFF